The 24 T cell receptor beta chains below were found in one sample sequenced in a study of tumor-infiltrating lymphocytes in primary liver carcinoma. Production of TCR beta cDNA used around 500 ng total RNA together with a constant-region primer. Construction of TCR beta libraries relied on three successive nested multiplex PCR rounds employing slightly modified ARM-PCR. The two initial PCR rounds, nine to eleven cycles each, used TRBV1-TRBV30 forward and C-beta reverse primers. TCRdb used MiXCR to reprocess the multiplex PCR reads, holding one entry per CDR3 protein. Counted here are about 200,000 distinct CDR3 sequences, 65% occurring once; the ten biggest clones make up 6% to 8.5%. Blood RNA originated from unsorted whole blood, with germline DNA additionally extracted. Sequencing input: peripheral blood. Receptors were obtained from a woman aged 60-75 years with primary liver carcinoma and hepatitis B virus infection.

As regards this clonotype: With a much larger clone just one base away, this may be a read error. CDR3 bases: TGTGCCATCAGTTCGACGACAGGGAATCAGCCCCAGCATTTT. This sequence encodes CAISSTTGNQPQHF. The chain links TRBV6-6 to TRBJ1-5; 7 positions agree with TRBD1. Germline loops: CDR1 MNHNY, CDR2 SVGAGI (reference sequence). There are 14 residues in the CDR3.

A remark on this clonotype: The junction does not match germline at one end; this may be a read error. The chain has TRBV14 and TRBJ2-7; TRBD2 aligns across 7 bases. The CDR3 covers 17 residues. Germline V CDR1 and CDR2: SGHDN, FVKESK. As DNA, the CDR3 is TGTACCAGCAGCCCCGAACTAGGACTAGATGTTCGCTACGAGCAGTACTTT. The encoded protein is CTSSPELGLDVRYEQYF.

This clonotype was seen only once. A much larger clonotype is one base distant, so this may be a read error. V usage is TRBV4-1 and J usage is TRBJ1-4; TRBD1 matches 12 bases. The CDR3 covers 16 residues. Germline V gene lookup returns CDR1 MGHRA and CDR2 YSYEKL. V shed 4 bases, J shed 11 bases, and the junction held 11 bases outside the gene matches. The CDR3 DNA reads as TGCGCCAGCAGCCCTAGCCCCAGGGACAGGGGGCAGAAACTGTTTTTT. This translates into CASSPSPRDRGQKLFF.

Worth noting for this clonotype: Lacking the conserved final phenylalanine or tryptophan, this CDR3 likely reflects a read error. The chain has TRBV11-2 and TRBJ2-7, with a possible D match to TRBD1 (5 bases). The CDR3 covers 13 residues. Looked up from germline, CDR1 is SGHAT and CDR2 is FQNNGV. CDR3 nucleotides: TGTACCAGCAGCCGCACAGGAACCTACGAGCAGTACCTC. Translation: CTSSRTGTYEQYL.

Notes on this clonotype: The junction departs from germline at one end; a sequencing error may be responsible. CDR3 region: CASSLETHRASPPHF. DNA for the CDR3: TGCGCCAGCAGCTTGGAAACCCACAGGGCTTCACCCCCCCACTTT. V and J are TRBV5-1 and TRBJ1-6; weak D call: TRBD1 (6 bases). Germline V lookup: CDR1 SGHRS, CDR2 YFSETQ. This CDR3 comprises 15 residues.

This clonotype was seen repeatedly, ten times or more. The V gene is TRBV6-5, the J gene TRBJ2-7; 8 bases line up with TRBD2. The CDR3 has 15 residues. J was trimmed by 3 bases and V by 0 bases; bases with no gene match: 4. The germline V gene has CDR1 MNHEY and CDR2 SVGAGI. Here the CDR3 reads CASSYSAGVDYEQYF. The DNA of the CDR3 is TGTGCCAGCAGTTACTCAGCGGGAGTGGACTACGAGCAGTACTTC.

The CDR3 spells CASSRWTGTDTQYF. The DNA for the CDR3 is TGTGCCAGCAGCAGGTGGACCGGCACAGATACGCAGTATTTT. This rearrangement joins TRBV5-5 to TRBJ2-3; the D is unclear. The V gene lost 4 bases and the J gene lost 1 base, with 10 bases spanning the gap. The CDR3 has 14 residues. Germline V gives CDR1 SGHKS, CDR2 YYEKEE (reference sequence).

This clonotype was observed a few times. The V and J genes are TRBV30 and TRBJ2-5; a possible D gene is TRBD1 (6 bases). The CDR3 spans 14 residues. CDR1 and CDR2 from the germline V gene are GTSNPN and SVGIG (reference sequence). The CDR3 nucleotides read TGTCTGGCCACCCACAGGGTTAGGGAAGAGACCCAGTACTTC. Protein: CLATHRVREETQYF.

Regarding this clonotype: One end of the junction does not line up with germline, which may come from a read error. This sequence joins TRBV11-2 and TRBJ2-1; possibly TRBD1 or TRBD2 for D (5 bases each). The CDR3 length is 17 residues. Germline loops: CDR1 SGHAT, CDR2 FQNNGV. The CDR3 DNA sequence: TGTGTCAGCAGCCAAAGGGACGGAGCGGACTCCTACAATGGGCAGTTCTTC. Its protein product is CVSSQRDGADSYNGQFF.

On this clonotype itself: This sequence may be a read error, since a much larger clone differs from it by one base. J is TRBJ2-1 and V is TRBV5-1; 8 positions match TRBD2. The germline V gene has CDR1 SGHRS and CDR2 YFSETQ. This CDR3 has 15 amino acids. The CDR3 spells CASSLGGRTYYEQFF. CDR3 coding DNA: TGCGCCAGCAGCTTGGGCGGGAGGACCTACTATGAGCAGTTCTTC.

The gene calls are TRBV5-1 and TRBJ2-1; the D is unclear. This CDR3 region has 15 residues. V lost 0 bases and J 2 bases, leaving 9 bases between the germline ends. CDR1 and CDR2 (germline): SGHRS, YFSETQ. The CDR3 loop reads CASSLGVLAYNEQFF. The CDR3 coding sequence is TGCGCCAGCAGCTTGGGAGTCCTAGCCTACAATGAGCAGTTCTTC.

This clonotype was observed once. The CDR3 DNA follows: TGTGCCAGCGGTAAGCAGGGACGAGTGAATGAGCAGTTCTTC. It codes for CASGKQGRVNEQFF. The chain is built from TRBV2 and TRBJ2-1; D is perhaps TRBD1 or TRBD2 (5 bases each). The CDR3 has 14 residues. Trimming took off 8 bases at V and 7 bases at J, with 18 bases between the two ends. CDR1 is SNHLY, CDR2 FYNNEI, per germline.

Regarding this clonotype: Likely a read error: the CDR3 ends without its conserved phenylalanine or tryptophan. The genes are TRBV7-9 and TRBJ2-5; 7 nucleotides agree with TRBD1. The V segment lost 5 bases and the J segment 2 bases; nucleotides outside the gene matches: 5. Germline values: CDR1 SEHNR, CDR2 FQNEAQ (reference sequence). This CDR3 is built from 14 residues. CDR3 in amino acids: CASSPDREQETQYL. The CDR3 coding sequence is TGTGCCAGCAGCCCCGACAGGGAACAAGAGACCCAGTACTTA.

The chain is built from TRBV6-6 and TRBJ1-1; tentative D call: TRBD1 (5 bases). CDR3 length: 14 residues. Germline loops: CDR1 MNHNY, CDR2 SVGAGI (reference sequence). V was clipped by 2 bases and J by 1 base, with 8 bases between them. The CDR3 nucleotides read TGTGCCAGCAGTTACCAGGGAGGGAACACTGAAGCTTTCTTT. It is translated as CASSYQGGNTEAFF.

Concerning this clonotype itself: This may stem from a read error, because a much larger clone lies one nucleotide away. V and J are TRBV14 and TRBJ2-5; a possible D gene is TRBD2 (6 bases). Germline V gene lookup returns CDR1 SGHDN and CDR2 FVKESK. The CDR3 consists of 13 residues. CDR3 protein: CVSSGALGGTQYF. The CDR3 bases are TGTGTCAGCTCCGGGGCCCTCGGGGGGACCCAGTACTTC.

This sequence joins TRBV29-1 and TRBJ2-7; TRBD2 matches at 13 bases. From germline, CDR1 is SQVTM and CDR2 ANQGSEA. Trimming at V came to 7 bases and at J to 7 bases, leaving 10 bases not matched to a gene. The CDR3 sequence is 14 residues long. CDR3 loop: CSAAGTSGKYEQYF. DNA for the CDR3: TGCAGCGCTGCAGGGACTAGCGGGAAGTATGAGCAGTACTTC.

The chain combines TRBV19 with TRBJ1-1; the match to TRBD1 covers 10 bases. The J segment lost 0 bases and the V segment lost 5 bases, leaving 12 bases of the junction unmatched. The V gene's germline CDR1 is LNHDA and CDR2 SQIVND (reference sequence). The CDR3 length is 18 residues. CDR3 nucleotides: TGTGCCAGTAGTTTCCTCCCCAGGACAGGGGGGCTGAACACTGAAGCTTTCTTT. Amino acids: CASSFLPRTGGLNTEAFF. Full variable domain (remainder filled in from reference TRBV19 and TRBJ1-1): DGGITQSPKYLFRKEGQNVTLSCEQNLNHDAMYWYRQDPGQGLRLIYYSQIVNDFQKGDIAEGYSVSREKKESFPLTVTSAQKNPTAFYLCASSFLPRTGGLNTEAFFGQGTRLTVV.

A word on this clonotype: Because it lacks the conserved phenylalanine or tryptophan at the end, this CDR3 is likely a read error. The chain couples TRBV11-2 to TRBJ1-1, with D uncertain. Germline CDR1 reads SGHAT; CDR2 reads FQNNGV. Trimming stripped 6 bases from V and 5 bases from J, with 7 bases between. The CDR3 has 11 residues. CDR3: CASSSATEAFS. CDR3 nucleotides: TGTGCCAGCAGTTCAGCAACTGAAGCTTTCTCT.

With respect to this clonotype: A read error may explain this, as a much larger clone is one base away. Because the CDR3 is missing its conserved closing phenylalanine or tryptophan, this is likely a read error. The chain couples TRBV6-2 or TRBV6-3 to TRBJ2-7, with TRBD1 matching 10 bases. Losses at the gene ends were 10 bases for V and 4 bases for J; bases not matched to a gene: 19. Germline CDR1 and CDR2: MNHEY and SVGEGT. This CDR3 is built from 17 residues. The CDR3 loop is CATLRRSGTGVGYEQYL. CDR3 DNA sequence: TGTGCCACCCTCCGCCGCTCGGGGACAGGGGTCGGATACGAGCAGTACTTA.

The genes are TRBV18 and TRBJ2-7; the match to TRBD1 covers 9 bases. The germline CDR1 and CDR2 sequences are KGHSH and LQKENI. The ends lost 0 bases at V and 6 bases at J; junction bases unmatched: 6. The CDR3 covers 15 residues. DNA of the CDR3: TGTGCCAGCTCACCACCCGGGACAGGGTTTTCCGAGCAGTACTTC. Protein: CASSPPGTGFSEQYF.

Concerning this clonotype: One junction end does not reproduce the germline sequence, and a read error may be involved. The chain links TRBV11-2 to TRBJ1-1; 9 bases are a match to TRBD1. Germline CDR1 SGHAT, CDR2 FQNNGV. This CDR3 region has 14 residues. This chain's CDR3 is CVSSSGTGNTVAFF. CDR3 bases: TGTGTCAGCAGTTCCGGGACAGGGAACACTGTAGCTTTCTTT.

This clonotype was seen a handful of times. The chain carries TRBV5-1 and TRBJ1-5; the D gene is possibly TRBD1 (5 bases). CDR1 and CDR2 (germline): SGHRS, YFSETQ. Trimming took off 3 bases at V and 4 bases at J, with 11 bases between the two ends. The CDR3 loop spans 14 amino acids. CDR3 in DNA: TGCGCCAGCAGCTCGGGGACGGGGAATCAGCCCCAGCATTTT. Its protein is CASSSGTGNQPQHF.

J is TRBJ2-7 and V is TRBV11-2; the match to TRBD2 covers 10 bases. This CDR3 comprises 14 residues. V lost 6 bases to trimming and J lost 8 bases; unmatched junction nucleotides: 10. Germline assignment: CDR1 SGHAT and CDR2 FQNNGV. The CDR3 sequence is CASRGTSVSYKQYF. CDR3 nucleotides: TGTGCCAGCAGAGGGACTAGCGTCTCGTACAAGCAGTACTTC. The full variable domain, with the rest looked up from reference TRBV11-2 and TRBJ2-7, is EAGVAQSPRYKIIEKRQSVAFWCNPISGHATLYWYQQILGQGPKLLIQFQNNGVVDDSQLPKDRFSAERLKGVDSTLKIQPAKLEDSAVYLCASRGTSVSYKQYFGPGTRLTVT.

The chain couples TRBV11-2 to TRBJ2-7, with D possibly matching TRBD2 (7 bases). This CDR3 comprises 15 residues. Between the trimmed V and J ends, which lost 6 bases and 2 bases, there was a span of 17 bases. The germline V gene has CDR1 SGHAT and CDR2 FQNNGV. CDR3 DNA: TGTGCCAGCAGGCGAGAGGGGGGGGGTACCTACGAGCAGTACTTC. Protein: CASRREGGGTYEQYF.